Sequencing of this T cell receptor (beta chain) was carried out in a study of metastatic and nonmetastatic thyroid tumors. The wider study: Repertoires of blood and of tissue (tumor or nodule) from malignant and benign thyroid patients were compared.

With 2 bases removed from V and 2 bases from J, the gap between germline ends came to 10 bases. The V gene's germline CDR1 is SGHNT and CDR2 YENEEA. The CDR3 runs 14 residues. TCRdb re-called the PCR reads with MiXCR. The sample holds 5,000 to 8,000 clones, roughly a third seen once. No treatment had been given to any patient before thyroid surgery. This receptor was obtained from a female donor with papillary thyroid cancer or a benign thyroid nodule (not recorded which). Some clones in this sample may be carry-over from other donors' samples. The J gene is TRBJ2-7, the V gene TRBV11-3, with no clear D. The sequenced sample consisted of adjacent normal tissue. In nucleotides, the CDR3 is TGTGCCAGCAGCTTACTGGGCTTAACCTACGAGCAGTACTTC. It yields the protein CASSLLGLTYEQYF.